The 10 T cell receptor beta chains given below trace back to one sample, sequenced in a study of blood T cell repertoires in COVID-19. Libraries were prepared by immunoSEQ multiplex PCR; TCRdb keeps only in-frame clonotypes and omits some of them. The top ten hold roughly a fifth of the sample, which has about 200,000 clones, 70% to 90% seen once. Sequenced material: peripheral blood. Receptors were obtained from a man between 60 and 75 years old with active or convalescent COVID-19.

This rearrangement joins TRBV29-1 to TRBJ2-5, with 7 nucleotides matching TRBD1. CDR3 length: 14 amino acids. V dropped 6 bases and J dropped 3; count of bases not matched to a gene: 10. Germline CDR1 and CDR2: SQVTM and ANQGSEA. Here the CDR3 DNA reads TGCAGCGTGGGGGATGCAGGGGGAGAAGAGACCCAGTACTTC. Its protein is CSVGDAGGEETQYF.

The chain links TRBV2 to TRBJ1-2, with 10 bases matching TRBD1. The CDR3 spans 15 residues. V shed 4 bases, J shed 7 bases, and the junction held 9 bases outside the gene matches. Germline CDR1 and CDR2: SNHLY and FYNNEI. CDR3 residues: CASSAAQGQGFGYTF. The CDR3 region has the DNA TGTGCCAGCAGTGCGGCCCAGGGACAGGGGTTTGGCTACACCTTC.

The chain is built from TRBV5-1 and TRBJ2-2, with D tentatively TRBD2 (5 bases). There are 17 residues in the CDR3. Looked up from germline, CDR1 is SGHRS and CDR2 is YFSETQ. V was trimmed by 0 bases and J by 4 bases, leaving 16 bases between them. CDR3 region: CASSLVARGTGTGELFF. As DNA, the CDR3 is TGCGCCAGCAGCTTGGTCGCTCGGGGAACGGGCACCGGGGAGCTGTTTTTT.

This rearrangement joins TRBV6-2 or TRBV6-3 to TRBJ2-5; 11 bases are a match to TRBD1. Losses at the gene ends were 2 bases for V and 2 bases for J; bases not matched to a gene: 7. There are 17 residues in the CDR3. From germline, CDR1 is MNHEY and CDR2 SVGEGT. In DNA form, the CDR3 reads TGTGCCAGCAGTTACCAATCCGGGACAGGGGGACAAGAGACCCAGTACTTC. It codes for CASSYQSGTGGQETQYF.

Only one count was recorded for this clone. The chain couples TRBV11-2 to TRBJ2-3, with D perhaps matching TRBD2 (7 bases). V lost 1 base, J lost 2 bases, and 10 bases lay in between. Germline CDR1 and CDR2: SGHAT and FQNNGV. The CDR3 is 15 amino acids. Written as DNA, the CDR3 is TGTGCCAGCAGCTTAGTGGCGGGGGCCACAGATACGCAGTATTTT. It translates to CASSLVAGATDTQYF.

The chain recombines TRBV11-1 with TRBJ2-6; a possible D gene is TRBD1 (5 bases). This CDR3 spans 15 amino acids. From germline, CDR1 is SGHAT and CDR2 FQDESV (reference sequence). Trimming took 6 bases from V and 2 from J, leaving 11 bases between them. The CDR3 sequence: CASSKDRAGANVLTF. The CDR3 bases are TGTGCCAGCAGTAAAGACAGAGCTGGGGCCAACGTCCTGACTTTC.

The gene calls are TRBV15 and TRBJ2-1; TRBD2 aligns across 8 bases. From germline, CDR1 is LNHNV and CDR2 YYDKDF (reference sequence). The CDR3 has 15 residues. Losses at the gene ends were 1 base for V and 9 bases for J; bases not matched to a gene: 8. The CDR3 DNA is TGTGCCACCAGCAGAGGCGGGGGGAGTCGCGGTGAGCAGTTCTTC. Its protein is CATSRGGGSRGEQFF. Full variable domain (missing parts from reference TRBV15 and TRBJ2-1): DAMVIQNPRYQVTQFGKPVTLSCSQTLNHNVMYWYQQKSSQAPKLLFHYYDKDFNNEADTPDNFQSRRPNTSFCFLDIRSPGLGDTAMYLCATSRGGGSRGEQFFGPGTRLTVL.

The V gene is TRBV9, the J gene TRBJ2-2, with TRBD1 matching over 12 bases. CDR1 SGDLS and CDR2 YYNGEE come from the germline V gene. V gave up 4 bases and J gave up 7 bases; unmatched junction bases: 8. This CDR3 comprises 16 residues. The chain's CDR3 is CASSPTGQGAGGELFF. CDR3 nucleotide sequence: TGTGCCAGCAGCCCTACGGGACAGGGGGCGGGCGGGGAGCTGTTTTTT.

The rearrangement uses TRBV4-1 and TRBJ1-5; no clear D gene. V lost 0 bases and J 6 bases, leaving 15 bases between the germline ends. Germline assignment: CDR1 MGHRA and CDR2 YSYEKL. The CDR3 is 16 amino acids. In DNA form, the CDR3 reads TGCGCCAGCAGCCAAGAGGAAACTCAAACAGCTCAGCCCCAGCATTTT. Translation gives CASSQEETQTAQPQHF.

The V call is TRBV4-1, the J call TRBJ2-2; D is undetermined. Germline V CDR1 and CDR2: MGHRA, YSYEKL. The V end was cut by 1 base, the J end by 6 bases, with 12 bases between. The CDR3 spans 15 residues. CDR3 region: CASSQVLSPAGELFF. For the CDR3, the DNA is TGCGCCAGCAGCCAAGTACTATCCCCCGCCGGGGAGCTGTTTTTT.